Presented here are 10 T cell receptor beta chains from one specimen sequenced in a study of blood T cell repertoires in COVID-19. The data were produced by immunoSEQ multiplex PCR, yet TCRdb's version contains in-frame clones alone and is incomplete. The sample has 650,000 to 800,000 clones, 75% to 90% seen once. Specimen: peripheral blood. These receptors came from a woman younger than 30 with acute or convalescent COVID-19.

The genes are TRBV4-2 and TRBJ2-3; 9 nucleotides align to TRBD2. Germline-derived CDR1 and CDR2 are LGHNA and YNFKEQ. This CDR3 contains 15 residues. J was trimmed by 5 bases and V by 4 bases; bases with no gene match: 7. DNA of the CDR3: TGTGCCAGCAGCCCGGCGGGGGGGCAAGGAGATACGCAGTATTTT. This sequence encodes CASSPAGGQGDTQYF.

J is TRBJ2-2 and V is TRBV19; TRBD1 aligns across 11 bases. The germline CDR1 and CDR2 sequences are LNHDA and SQIVND (reference sequence). The length of the CDR3 is 15 residues. Germline trimming cut 6 bases from V and 4 bases from J; bases unmatched to any gene: 4. In DNA, the CDR3 is TGTGCCAGTAGGAAGGACAGGGGGCCCACCGGGGAGCTGTTTTTT. Translating it yields CASRKDRGPTGELFF.

This rearrangement joins TRBV28 to TRBJ1-1, with 8 bases that match TRBD1. CDR1 is MDHEN and CDR2 is SYDVKM in the germline V gene. The ends lost 6 bases at V and 5 bases at J; junction bases unmatched: 11. The CDR3 extends over 15 amino acids. Written as DNA, the CDR3 is TGTGCCAGCAGACCGACCGGACAGGGTATAACTGAAGCTTTCTTT. Amino acid sequence: CASRPTGQGITEAFF.

The chain uses TRBV7-8 and TRBJ2-3; no clear D. This CDR3 contains 15 residues. The V end lost 5 bases, the J end lost 0 bases, and 12 bases lay between the germline ends. The germline V gene has CDR1 SGHVS and CDR2 FQNEAQ. The CDR3 DNA reads as TGTGCCAGCAGCCCACGACGGGTTAGCACAGATACGCAGTATTTT. It yields the protein CASSPRRVSTDTQYF. Drawing the rest from reference TRBV7-8 and TRBJ2-3, the complete variable domain is GAGVSQSPRYKVAKRGQDVALRCDPISGHVSLFWYQQALGQGPEFLTYFQNEAQLDKSGLPSDRFFAERPEGSVSTLKIQRTQQEDSAVYLCASSPRRVSTDTQYFGPGTRLTVL.

The V call is TRBV15, the J call TRBJ1-5; D possibly corresponds to TRBD1 (6 bases). Germline CDR1 LNHNV, CDR2 YYDKDF (reference sequence). The CDR3 is 15 amino acids. Deletions cut 5 bases from V and 4 bases from J, with 15 bases between. Here the CDR3 DNA reads TGTGCCACCAGCGGAAAACAGGGTCCGAATCAGCCCCAGCATTTT. Translated: CATSGKQGPNQPQHF.

This clone turned up a few times. The CDR3 DNA is TGCGCCAGCAGTGACGCAGGGGTTAACTATGGCTACACCTTC. This translates into CASSDAGVNYGYTF. The chain has TRBV10-2 and TRBJ1-2; tentative D call: TRBD1 (6 bases). Trimming removed 3 bases from V and 1 base from J, with 9 bases in between. Germline lookup yields CDR1 WSHSY and CDR2 SAAADI. The CDR3 runs 14 residues.

V gene TRBV5-4 combines with J gene TRBJ2-2; 9 nucleotides line up with TRBD2. Germline-derived CDR1 and CDR2 are SGHNT and YYREEE (reference sequence). This CDR3 comprises 16 residues. V dropped 4 bases and J dropped 5; count of bases not matched to a gene: 9. CDR3 DNA sequence: TGTGCCAGCAGCCCTACCGCGGGGGGGCAGACCGGGGAGCTGTTTTTT. Protein: CASSPTAGGQTGELFF.

For the CDR3, the DNA is TGTGCCTCCGAAGCCCGGGACTCGAACACTGAAGCTTTCTTT. Amino acid sequence: CASEARDSNTEAFF. This chain joins TRBV19 and TRBJ1-1, with a possible D match to TRBD1 (5 bases). The CDR3 consists of 14 residues. V was pared by 11 bases and J by 1 base, with 17 bases between. Looked up from germline, CDR1 is LNHDA and CDR2 is SQIVND (reference sequence). Full variable domain (rest looked up from reference TRBV19 and TRBJ1-1): DGGITQSPKYLFRKEGQNVTLSCEQNLNHDAMYWYRQDPGQGLRLIYYSQIVNDFQKGDIAEGYSVSREKKESFPLTVTSAQKNPTAFYLCASEARDSNTEAFFGQGTRLTVV.

The V gene is TRBV30, the J gene TRBJ2-7, with 7 bases aligning to TRBD1. Trimming cost V 3 bases and J 6 bases; bases outside gene matches: 11. The CDR3 spans 14 residues. The V gene's germline CDR1 is GTSNPN and CDR2 SVGIG (reference sequence). The CDR3 spells CAWRFYRGPGEQYF. DNA for the CDR3: TGTGCCTGGAGGTTTTACAGGGGACCCGGCGAGCAGTACTTC.

This chain joins TRBV12-3 or TRBV12-4 and TRBJ2-7, with D unresolved. V lost 3 bases and J 0 bases, leaving 6 bases between the germline ends. This CDR3 region has 13 residues. The CDR3, as DNA: TGTGCCAGCAGTTTTACAGACTCCTACGAGCAGTACTTC. Protein sequence: CASSFTDSYEQYF.